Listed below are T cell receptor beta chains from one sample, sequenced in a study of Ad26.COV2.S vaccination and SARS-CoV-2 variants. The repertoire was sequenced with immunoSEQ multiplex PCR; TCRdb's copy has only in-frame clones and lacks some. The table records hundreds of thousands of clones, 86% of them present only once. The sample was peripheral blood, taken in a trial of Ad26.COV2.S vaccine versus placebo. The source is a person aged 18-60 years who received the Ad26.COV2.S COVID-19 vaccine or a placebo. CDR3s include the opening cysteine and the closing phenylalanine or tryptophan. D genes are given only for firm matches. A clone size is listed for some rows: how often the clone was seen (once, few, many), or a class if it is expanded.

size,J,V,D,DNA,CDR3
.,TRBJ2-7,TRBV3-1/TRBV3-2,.,TGTGCCAGCAGCAATCAAATCCCATTCGTGTTAGACGAGCAGTACTTC,CASSNQIPFVLDEQYF
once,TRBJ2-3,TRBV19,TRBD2,TGTGCCAGTACTAACCGAGCGGGGGGGATTTCAGATACGCAGTATTTT,CASTNRAGGISDTQYF
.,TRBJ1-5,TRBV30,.,TGTGCCTGGAGTGTTGGGGTGGGCCTCCCGGGTAATCAGCCCCAGCATTTT,CAWSVGVGLPGNQPQHF
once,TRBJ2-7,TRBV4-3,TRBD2,TGCGCCAGCAGCCAAAAGAGCGGGGGGGCCGCCGAGCAGTACTTC,CASSQKSGGAAEQYF
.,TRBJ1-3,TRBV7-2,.,TGTGCCAGCACACCACAGGCCTTCTCTGGAAACACCATATATTTT,CASTPQAFSGNTIYF
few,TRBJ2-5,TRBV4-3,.,TGCGCCAGCAGCCTTTCCCGGGCCCTGGGACAAGAGACCCAGTACTTC,CASSLSRALGQETQYF
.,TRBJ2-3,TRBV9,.,TGTGCCAGCAGCGAGGGGGAATACAGAACAGATACGCAGTATTTT,CASSEGEYRTDTQYF
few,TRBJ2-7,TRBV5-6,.,TGTGCCAGCAGCTTCAGTCAGGCCTACGAGCAGTACTTC,CASSFSQAYEQYF
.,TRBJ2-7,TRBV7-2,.,TGTGCCAGCAGCTTACTGCGGGGCTACGAGCAGTACTTC,CASSLLRGYEQYF
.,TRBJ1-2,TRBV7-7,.,TGTGCCAGCAGCTTTAATCCTGAACCCGAACAAGGCTACACCTTC,CASSFNPEPEQGYTF
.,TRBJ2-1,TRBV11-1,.,TGTGCCAGCAGCAGCCGACAGGCGAGCTCCTACAATGAGCAGTTCTTC,CASSSRQASSYNEQFF
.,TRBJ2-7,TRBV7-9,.,TGTGCCAGCAGCCGTCTCTCCTACGAGCAGTACTTC,CASSRLSYEQYF
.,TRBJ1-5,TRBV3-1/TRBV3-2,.,TGTGCCAGCAGCCCACAAGGGAAGCAGCCCCAGCATTTT,CASSPQGKQPQHF